Presented here are 13 T cell receptor beta chains from one specimen sequenced in a study of shared clonotypes between healthy human individuals. Some clones are missing from TCRdb's copy, which holds only in-frame ones; the method was immunoSEQ multiplex PCR. This sample carries millions of clones, approximately 95% of them seen once, and the ten largest clones take 1% to 1.3%. The naive CD8 population came from CD45RO-negative cells selected for CCR7, without terminally differentiated effector memory CD45RA+ cells. The sample taken for sequencing was naive CD8+ T cells sorted from blood. These receptors originate from a man in his late teens or twenties in good health.

In nucleotides, the CDR3 is TGCGCCAGCAGCCAAGATTCTCAACAGCTTGCCCACAATGAGCAGTTCTTC. The encoded protein is CASSQDSQQLAHNEQFF. The rearrangement links TRBV4-1 to TRBJ2-1, with D unresolved. The CDR3 sequence is 17 residues long. CDR1 is MGHRA and CDR2 is YSYEKL in the germline V gene. The V and J ends lost 0 bases and 5 bases respectively, with 17 bases between them.

The chain uses TRBV4-1 and TRBJ2-7, with a possible D match to TRBD2 (7 bases). Germline V gene lookup returns CDR1 MGHRA and CDR2 YSYEKL. With 3 bases removed from V and 3 bases from J, the gap between germline ends came to 15 bases. The CDR3 is 15 residues long. The DNA for the CDR3 is TGCGCCAGCAGCCATCGAGACGGGGGGCTCTACGAGCAGTACTTC. The encoded protein is CASSHRDGGLYEQYF.

The chain recombines TRBV19 with TRBJ1-2; tentative D call: TRBD1 (5 bases). CDR1 LNHDA and CDR2 SQIVND come from the germline V gene (reference sequence). The V and J ends lost 0 bases and 4 bases respectively, with 18 bases between them. The CDR3 has 17 residues. The CDR3 loop is CASSIDLGEGLTYGYTF. The CDR3 DNA reads as TGTGCCAGTAGTATAGATCTCGGAGAGGGACTGACCTATGGCTACACCTTC. Drawing the rest from reference TRBV19 and TRBJ1-2, the complete variable domain is DGGITQSPKYLFRKEGQNVTLSCEQNLNHDAMYWYRQDPGQGLRLIYYSQIVNDFQKGDIAEGYSVSREKKESFPLTVTSAQKNPTAFYLCASSIDLGEGLTYGYTFGSGTRLTVV.

The chain couples TRBV4-1 to TRBJ1-3; D gene ambiguous. The CDR3 is 12 amino acids. Trimming cost V 6 bases and J 0 bases, with 3 bases left between them. Germline V gives CDR1 MGHRA, CDR2 YSYEKL. CDR3 sequence (DNA): TGCGCCAGCAGTCTCTCTGGAAACACCATATATTTT. Its protein product is CASSLSGNTIYF.

The gene calls are TRBV10-2 and TRBJ2-7; 11 nucleotides match TRBD1. This CDR3 region has 13 residues. CDR1 and CDR2 (germline): WSHSY, SAAADI. The junction had 7 bases not matched to a gene; V was cut back by 8 bases and J by 7 bases. In DNA form, the CDR3 reads TGCGCCAGCCTTCCGGGACAGGGGGGAGAGCAGTACTTC. This gives the protein CASLPGQGGEQYF.

This clone was counted a single time. The rearrangement links TRBV14 to TRBJ2-7; TRBD2 matches at 7 bases. The V and J ends lost 4 bases and 1 base, in that order; junction bases with no gene match: 13. Germline-derived CDR1 and CDR2 are SGHDN and FVKESK. The CDR3 contains 17 residues. CDR3: CASSPREDWINSYEQYF. CDR3 sequence (DNA): TGTGCCAGCAGCCCCCGGGAGGACTGGATAAATTCCTACGAGCAGTACTTC.

This chain joins TRBV19 and TRBJ2-1; TRBD1 agrees at 10 bases. J was trimmed by 5 bases and V by 4 bases; bases with no gene match: 5. The CDR3 spans 15 residues. In germline, CDR1 is LNHDA, CDR2 SQIVND (reference sequence). Here the CDR3 reads CASSSPGQGNNEQFF. The DNA of the CDR3 is TGTGCCAGTAGTAGCCCGGGACAGGGGAACAATGAGCAGTTCTTC.

The chain joins TRBV4-3 to TRBJ1-2, with no clear D. Trimming stripped 1 base from V and 4 bases from J, with 7 bases between. This CDR3 is 13 amino acids long. Germline V gene data show CDR1 as LGHNA and CDR2 as YSLEER. In DNA, the CDR3 is TGCGCCAGCAGCCAAGGGCTTGGCTATGGCTACACCTTC. Its protein is CASSQGLGYGYTF.

As for this clone: Germline is not matched at one junction end, which may reflect a read error. The chain links TRBV6-5 to TRBJ2-7; TRBD2 matches 13 bases. The CDR3 extends over 13 amino acids. Germline assignment: CDR1 MNHEY and CDR2 SVGAGI. CDR3 sequence (DNA): TGTGCCAGCAGTACGACTAGCGGGGGGACCCATTCCTTC. Residues: CASSTTSGGTHSF.

In the case of this clone: Within the sample, other DNA sequences also encode this same CDR3. The genes are TRBV7-9 and TRBJ2-1; no clear D gene. The V gene lost 5 bases and the J gene lost 4 bases, with 3 bases spanning the gap. Germline V lookup: CDR1 SEHNR, CDR2 FQNEAQ (reference sequence). There are 11 residues in the CDR3. CDR3 in amino acids: CASSEYNEQFF. The DNA of the CDR3 is TGTGCCAGCAGCGAATACAATGAGCAGTTCTTC.

J is TRBJ1-2 and V is TRBV27; the D gene is possibly TRBD1 (5 bases). The CDR3 spans 15 residues. Trimming removed 4 bases from V and 3 bases from J, with 15 bases in between. Germline V gene lookup returns CDR1 MNHEY and CDR2 SMNVEV (reference sequence). The CDR3 protein is CASSYRGEGYYGYTF. The CDR3 nucleotides read TGTGCCAGCAGTTACCGGGGGGAGGGATACTATGGCTACACCTTC.

V usage is TRBV6-5 and J usage is TRBJ2-1, with no clear D. The germline V gene encodes CDR1 MNHEY and CDR2 SVGAGI. CDR3 length: 11 amino acids. The V end was cut by 8 bases, the J end by 5 bases, with 7 bases between. In DNA, the CDR3 is TGTGCCAGCTGGACCGACAATGAGCAGTTCTTC. This codes for CASWTDNEQFF.

The CDR3 protein is CASSWGTVIDYEQYF. The CDR3 nucleotides read TGTGCCAGCAGCTGGGGGACAGTCATCGACTACGAGCAGTACTTC. The chain combines TRBV5-4 with TRBJ2-7; TRBD1 aligns across 7 bases. The germline CDR1 and CDR2 sequences are SGHNT and YYREEE (reference sequence). Losses at the gene ends were 3 bases for V and 3 bases for J; bases not matched to a gene: 9. This CDR3 has 15 amino acids.